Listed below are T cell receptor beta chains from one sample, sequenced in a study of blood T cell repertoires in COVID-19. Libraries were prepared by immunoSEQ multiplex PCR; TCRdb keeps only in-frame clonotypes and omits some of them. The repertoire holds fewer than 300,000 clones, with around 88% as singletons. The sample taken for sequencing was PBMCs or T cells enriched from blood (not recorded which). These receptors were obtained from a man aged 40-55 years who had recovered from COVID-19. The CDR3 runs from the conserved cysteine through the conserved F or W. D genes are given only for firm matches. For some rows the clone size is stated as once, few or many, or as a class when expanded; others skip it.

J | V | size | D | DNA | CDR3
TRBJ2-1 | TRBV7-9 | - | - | TGTGCCAGCAGTGAACAGCTTTACAATGAGCAGTTCTTC | CASSEQLYNEQFF
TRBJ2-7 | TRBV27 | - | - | TGTGCCAGCAGTTTATCGACACAGGGTAGTCTCGAGCAGTACTTC | CASSLSTQGSLEQYF
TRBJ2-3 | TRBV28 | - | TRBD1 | TGTGCCAGCAGTTTACACTGGACAGGCGACCGCACAGATACGCAGTATTTT | CASSLHWTGDRTDTQYF
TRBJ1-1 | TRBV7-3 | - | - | TGTGCCAGCAGCTCACAGGGAAAAGTCACTGAAGCTTTCTTT | CASSSQGKVTEAFF
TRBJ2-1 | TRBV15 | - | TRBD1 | TGTGCCACCAGCAGATCCCCGGGACAGACCTACAATGAGCAGTTCTTC | CATSRSPGQTYNEQFF
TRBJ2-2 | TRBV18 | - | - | TGTGCCAGCTCACCTAGACAGATGAAGAATCACAAGCGTGAGCCCTCGAACACCGGGGAGCTGTTTTTT | CASSPRQMKNHKREPSNTGELFF
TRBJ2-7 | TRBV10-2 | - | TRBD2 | TGCGCCAGCAGTGAGGGACTAGCTAACGAGCAGTACTTC | CASSEGLANEQYF
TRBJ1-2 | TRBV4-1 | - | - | TGCGCCAGCAGCCAAGCCCATCGGGGGGACTATGGCTACACCTTC | CASSQAHRGDYGYTF
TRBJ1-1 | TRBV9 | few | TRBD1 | TGTGCCAGCAGCTCGACAGGGCGGGGGGTCGGCACTGAAGCTTTCTTT | CASSSTGRGVGTEAFF
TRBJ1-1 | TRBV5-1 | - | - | TGCGCCAGCAGCTTGGTAGGGGCCCCGAACACTGAAGCTTTCTTT | CASSLVGAPNTEAFF
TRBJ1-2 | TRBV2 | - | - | TGTGCCAGCAAACCCACGTATGGTCCCGGCTATGGCTACACCTTC | CASKPTYGPGYGYTF
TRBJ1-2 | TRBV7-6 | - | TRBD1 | TGTGCCAGCAGCGTATACAGGGGTTCAGGTGGCTACACCTTC | CASSVYRGSGGYTF
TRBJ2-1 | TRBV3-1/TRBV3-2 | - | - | TGTGCCAGCAGCCAAGGTCTGGCCAATGAGCAGTTCTTC | CASSQGLANEQFF
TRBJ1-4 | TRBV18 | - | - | TGTGCCAGCTCACCATCAGAGGGCACCGTAATCTCAACTAATGAAAAACTGTTTTTT | CASSPSEGTVISTNEKLFF
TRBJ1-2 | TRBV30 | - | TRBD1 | TGTGCCTGGCGCAGTACAGGGGCGGGCTATGGCTACACCTTC | CAWRSTGAGYGYTF